A selection of T cell receptor beta chains follows, all from one sample in a study of T cell responses to AZD1222 COVID-19 vaccine. Method: immunoSEQ multiplex PCR; TCRdb's copy keeps in-frame clones and lacks some. Here the sample spans roughly 120,000 clones, 81% being singletons. Source: peripheral blood, taken on day 0 of AZD1222 vaccination. The source of these receptors is an adult in good health. Each CDR3 is given with its conserved first and last residue. The D gene is left open where the match is weak. Clone size is not always given. Where it is, it says once, few, many or a class for expanded clones.

TRBJ2-5	once	TRBD1	TRBV15	CATSRQGAGRKETQYF	TGTGCCACCAGCAGGCAGGGGGCAGGAAGAAAAGAGACCCAGTACTTC
TRBJ2-5	once	TRBD2	TRBV14	CASSQPIWGLQETQYF	TGTGCCAGCAGCCAGCCGATATGGGGACTACAAGAGACCCAGTACTTC
TRBJ2-7	-	-	TRBV2	CASIGRRSLEQYF	TGTGCCAGCATCGGACGGAGGAGCCTCGAGCAGTACTTC
TRBJ1-2	-	-	TRBV7-2	CASSEQAGQVYGYTF	TGTGCCAGCAGCGAGCAGGCGGGACAAGTATACGGCTACACCTTC
TRBJ2-7	once	TRBD1	TRBV6-6	CASSGSGTGGSYEQYF	TGTGCCAGCAGTGGGTCCGGGACAGGGGGCTCCTACGAGCAGTACTTC
TRBJ2-7	-	-	TRBV11-3	CASSTRTAPYEQYF	TGTGCCAGCAGCACGAGGACAGCCCCCTACGAGCAGTACTTC
TRBJ1-5	-	-	TRBV6-2/TRBV6-3	CASSRDGSNQPQHF	TGTGCCAGCAGTCGGGACGGGAGCAATCAGCCCCAGCATTTT
TRBJ2-1	-	-	TRBV18	CASSPLGPGGEQFF	TGTGCCAGCTCACCACTCGGGCCAGGAGGAGAGCAGTTCTTC
TRBJ2-2	-	-	TRBV28	CASSSLTAGLRELFF	TGTGCCAGCAGTTCCCTCACGGCCGGTCTCCGGGAGCTGTTTTTT
TRBJ1-6	-	TRBD1	TRBV3-1/TRBV3-2	CASSQRTGALIYNSPLHF	TGTGCCAGCAGCCAACGGACAGGGGCGTTAATTTATAATTCACCCCTCCACTTT
TRBJ1-2	-	TRBD1	TRBV9	CASSVARGGEYGYTF	TGTGCCAGCAGCGTAGCAAGAGGGGGCGAGTATGGCTACACCTTC
TRBJ2-2	-	-	TRBV19	CASMGTLNTGELFF	TGTGCCAGTATGGGGACATTGAACACCGGGGAGCTGTTTTTT
TRBJ1-5	-	-	TRBV29-1	CSAFTDSNQPQHF	TGCAGCGCCTTCACAGATAGCAATCAGCCCCAGCATTTT
TRBJ1-4	-	-	TRBV6-5	CASTGGDATNEKLFF	TGTGCCAGCACTGGAGGTGACGCAACTAATGAAAAACTGTTTTTT
TRBJ2-1	-	TRBD2	TRBV9	CASSVVSGTSGNNEQFF	TGTGCCAGCAGCGTAGTCTCCGGGACTAGCGGGAACAATGAGCAGTTCTTC
TRBJ1-3	once	TRBD1	TRBV11-2	CASSFGTAGNTIYF	TGTGCCAGCAGCTTCGGGACAGCTGGAAACACCATATATTTT
TRBJ2-2	-	-	TRBV6-6	CASSRLMLTGTLINTGELFF	TGTGCCAGCAGCCGACTCATGTTGACAGGAACACTCATTAACACCGGGGAGCTGTTTTTT
TRBJ1-2	-	-	TRBV6-6	CASSYQGRDYGYTF	TGTGCCAGCAGTTACCAGGGGAGGGACTATGGCTACACCTTC
TRBJ2-7	few	TRBD1	TRBV19	CASSMGQGSYEQYF	TGTGCCAGTAGTATGGGACAGGGTAGCTACGAGCAGTACTTC
TRBJ1-4	once	-	TRBV5-1	CASSFQPNEKLFF	TGCGCCAGCAGCTTCCAGCCTAATGAAAAACTGTTTTTT
TRBJ1-1	-	TRBD1	TRBV19	CASSALQGSTEAFF	TGTGCCAGTAGTGCTTTACAGGGGTCCACTGAAGCTTTCTTT
TRBJ1-6	-	-	TRBV28	CASRGGYNSPLHF	TGTGCCAGCAGGGGCGGTTATAATTCACCCCTCCACTTT
TRBJ1-2	-	-	TRBV4-2	CASSQDLGLRVGGYTF	TGTGCCAGCAGCCAAGATCTCGGACTCAGGGTAGGGGGCTACACCTTC
TRBJ1-3	-	TRBD1	TRBV28	CASITGTGGNTIYF	TGTGCCAGCATTACCGGGACAGGGGGAAACACCATATATTTT
TRBJ1-1	-	TRBD1	TRBV30	CAGRGLVSTEAFF	TGTGCCGGCAGGGGGCTAGTGAGCACTGAAGCTTTCTTT
TRBJ1-2	-	TRBD1	TRBV6-5	CASSRDSLLRGYTF	TGTGCCAGCAGTCGGGACAGTTTATTACGGGGCTACACCTTC
TRBJ1-1	-	TRBD1	TRBV7-2	CASNRMTGSEAFF	TGTGCCAGCAACCGTATGACAGGGTCTGAAGCTTTCTTT
TRBJ2-2	once	-	TRBV21-1	CASSKGKNTGELFF	TGTGCCAGCAGCAAAGGGAAGAACACCGGGGAGCTGTTTTTT
TRBJ2-4	-	TRBD1	TRBV7-8	CASSLGGQGRNIQYF	TGTGCCAGCAGCTTGGGGGGACAGGGGAGAAACATTCAGTACTTC
TRBJ2-3	-	TRBD2	TRBV7-3	CASSSELAGGTDTQYF	TGTGCCAGCAGCTCGGAACTAGCGGGGGGCACAGATACGCAGTATTTT
TRBJ2-7	once	-	TRBV7-9	CASSPSGRGEQYF	TGTGCCAGCAGCCCCTCAGGGCGAGGCGAGCAGTACTTC
TRBJ1-4	-	TRBD1	TRBV6-5	CASRLQTGGLEKLFF	TGTGCCAGCAGGCTACAGACAGGGGGCCTCGAAAAACTGTTTTTT
TRBJ2-3	-	-	TRBV9	CASSPSGDTQYF	TGTGCCAGCAGCCCTAGTGGGGATACGCAGTATTTT
TRBJ1-6	-	-	TRBV5-1	CASSTGRNSYNSPLHF	TGCGCCAGCAGCACGGGTCGGAACTCCTATAATTCACCCCTCCACTTT
TRBJ2-3	once	-	TRBV18	CASSPVHSGGTDTQYF	TGTGCCAGCTCCCCCGTCCACTCTGGAGGCACAGATACGCAGTATTTT
TRBJ2-5	-	-	TRBV21-1	CAILTQNLPRQVIETQYF	TGTGCCATCCTAACCCAAAACCTCCCCAGGCAGGTCATAGAGACCCAGTACTTC
TRBJ2-5	-	-	TRBV5-8	CASSLVVGRHF	TGTGCCAGCAGCTTGGTTGTGGGACGACACTTC
TRBJ2-3	few	-	TRBV28	CASRAPGVAGTDTQYF	TGTGCCAGCAGGGCGCCCGGGGTTGCGGGCACAGATACGCAGTATTTT
TRBJ2-5	-	-	TRBV7-2	CASSRLEGTQYF	TGTGCCAGCAGCCGACTAGAGGGGACCCAGTACTTC
TRBJ2-1	-	TRBD2	TRBV5-4	CASRVGLAGNNEQFF	TGTGCCAGCAGAGTGGGACTAGCGGGAAACAATGAGCAGTTCTTC
TRBJ1-4	-	-	TRBV5-8	CASSGGLNEKLFF	TGTGCCAGCAGCGGGGGACTCAATGAAAAACTGTTTTTT
TRBJ1-2	-	-	TRBV18	CASSLPGTKYGYTF	TGTGCCAGCTCACTTCCCGGGACAAAGTATGGCTACACCTTC
TRBJ1-5	-	-	TRBV6-5	CASRPGWGGNQPQHF	TGTGCCAGCAGACCGGGATGGGGTGGCAATCAGCCCCAGCATTTT
TRBJ2-7	-	-	TRBV2	CASSEAADLGGYEQYF	TGTGCCAGCAGTGAAGCAGCGGATCTAGGGGGCTACGAGCAGTACTTC
TRBJ2-7	-	-	TRBV6-2/TRBV6-3	CASSPHLSSYEQYF	TGTGCCAGCAGTCCCCACCTGAGCTCCTACGAGCAGTACTTC
TRBJ1-1	few	TRBD1	TRBV5-5	CASSVRDRKAEAFF	TGTGCCAGCAGCGTCCGGGACAGAAAGGCTGAAGCTTTCTTT
TRBJ2-5	-	TRBD1	TRBV29-1	CSVEFSGTGGGETQYF	TGCAGCGTTGAATTCTCCGGGACAGGGGGCGGGGAGACCCAGTACTTC
TRBJ2-5	-	-	TRBV4-1	CASSQDRLLVRETQYF	TGCGCCAGCAGCCAAGATCGCCTTTTGGTTAGGGAGACCCAGTACTTC
TRBJ1-1	-	-	TRBV30	CAWSPKRGAEAFF	TGTGCCTGGAGCCCGAAGAGAGGCGCTGAAGCTTTCTTT
TRBJ2-3	-	TRBD2	TRBV11-3	CASSREAGATDTQYF	TGTGCCAGCAGCCGGGAAGCGGGAGCCACAGATACGCAGTATTTT
TRBJ2-2	-	TRBD1	TRBV7-2	CASSRRTGGNTGELFF	TGTGCCAGCAGCAGGAGGACAGGGGGTAACACCGGGGAGCTGTTTTTT
TRBJ1-1	few	-	TRBV29-1	CSVEAREAFF	TGCAGCGTTGAAGCACGAGAAGCTTTCTTT
TRBJ1-1	-	-	TRBV28	CASRAGTTEAFF	TGTGCCAGCAGGGCAGGGACCACTGAAGCTTTCTTT
TRBJ2-3	-	TRBD2	TRBV4-3	CASSQGVSGDADTQYF	TGCGCCAGCAGCCAGGGGGTTAGCGGGGACGCAGATACGCAGTATTTT
TRBJ2-3	-	-	TRBV5-1	CASSATTDTQYF	TGCGCCAGCAGCGCCACCACAGATACGCAGTATTTT
TRBJ1-3	-	-	TRBV30	CAWGTDGSSGNTIYF	TGTGCCTGGGGGACTGATGGAAGCTCTGGAAACACCATATATTTT
TRBJ1-5	-	-	TRBV7-8	CASSSAGLQPQHF	TGTGCCAGCAGCTCGGCAGGGCTTCAGCCCCAGCATTTT